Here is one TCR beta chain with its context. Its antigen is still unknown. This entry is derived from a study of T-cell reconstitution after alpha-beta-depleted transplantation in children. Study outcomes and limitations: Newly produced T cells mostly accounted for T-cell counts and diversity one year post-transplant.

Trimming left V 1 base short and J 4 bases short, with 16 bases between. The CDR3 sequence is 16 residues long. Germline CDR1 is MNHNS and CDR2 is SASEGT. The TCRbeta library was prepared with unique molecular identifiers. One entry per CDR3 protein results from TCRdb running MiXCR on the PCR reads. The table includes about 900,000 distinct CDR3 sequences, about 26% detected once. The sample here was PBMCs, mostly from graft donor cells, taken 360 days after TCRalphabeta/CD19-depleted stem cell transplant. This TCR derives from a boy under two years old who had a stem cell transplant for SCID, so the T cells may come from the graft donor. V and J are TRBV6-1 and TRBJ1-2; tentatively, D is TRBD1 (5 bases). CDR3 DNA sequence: TGTGCCAGCAGTGAAGGGCGTACGCGGACACCCTATGGCTACACCTTC. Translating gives CASSEGRTRTPYGYTF.